The rows below give T cell receptor beta chains drawn from one sample of a study of CD8+ T cells in alopecia areata. The protocol was immunoSEQ multiplex PCR, while the TCRdb copy is restricted to in-frame clones and leaves out a portion. This sample has some 170,000 clones; around 64% occur once, and the top ten carry 9.5% to 12%. The material was CD8+ T cells sorted from blood, obtained at week 0. These receptors all come from a human donor with alopecia areata. The CDR3 runs from the conserved cysteine through the conserved F or W. The D gene is left open where the match is weak. Expanded clones get a size class; other rows say once, few or many, or leave the size out.

d_call clone_size j_call v_call cdr3_aa cdr3_nt
NA NA TRBJ2-7 TRBV27 CASSDGSSYEQYF TGTGCCAGCAGTGACGGGAGCTCCTACGAGCAGTACTTC
NA once TRBJ2-5 TRBV4-1 CASSQKGTEQETQYF TGCGCCAGCAGCCAGAAGGGGACGGAACAAGAGACCCAGTACTTC
TRBD1 NA TRBJ2-3 TRBV19 CASSRQGSTDTQYF TGTGCCAGTAGTAGACAGGGGAGCACAGATACGCAGTATTTT
NA NA TRBJ2-7 TRBV29-1 CSVIGQSSYEQYF TGCAGCGTTATTGGGCAGAGCTCCTACGAGCAGTACTTC
NA NA TRBJ2-5 TRBV4-1 CASSRLAQETQYF TGCGCCAGCAGCCGACTCGCACAAGAGACCCAGTACTTC
NA NA TRBJ2-7 TRBV6-5 CASGTYEQYF TGTGCCAGCGGGACCTACGAGCAGTACTTC
NA once TRBJ1-5 TRBV7-9 CASSRWDQPQHF TGTGCCAGCAGCCGCTGGGATCAGCCCCAGCATTTT
TRBD2 NA TRBJ2-1 TRBV13 CASSPGGPAYNEQFF TGTGCCAGCAGCCCGGGAGGGCCGGCCTACAATGAGCAGTTCTTC
NA NA TRBJ1-2 TRBV4-1 CASSPRETGNNYGYTF TGCGCCAGCAGCCCCAGAGAAACAGGGAATAACTATGGCTACACCTTC
NA NA TRBJ1-5 TRBV13 CASSQGPVNQPQHF TGTGCCAGCAGCCAGGGGCCAGTCAATCAGCCCCAGCATTTT
NA NA TRBJ1-5 TRBV6-1 CASSEGQHNQPQHF TGTGCCAGCAGTGAAGGGCAGCACAATCAGCCCCAGCATTTT
NA NA TRBJ1-1 TRBV19 CASSMSSAEAFF TGTGCCAGTAGTATGTCAAGTGCTGAAGCTTTCTTT
NA NA TRBJ2-7 TRBV6-5 CASSQVPQTGEQYF TGTGCCAGCTCGCAGGTCCCCCAAACGGGCGAGCAGTACTTC
NA few TRBJ2-5 TRBV5-6 CASSSGKTQETQYF TGTGCCAGCAGCTCAGGGAAAACGCAAGAGACCCAGTACTTC
TRBD2 few TRBJ2-7 TRBV27 CASSFAGGLYEQYF TGTGCCAGCAGTTTTGCGGGGGGATTGTACGAGCAGTACTTC
TRBD1 NA TRBJ1-2 TRBV30 CAWSPDRGHGYTF TGTGCCTGGAGTCCCGACAGGGGCCATGGCTACACCTTC
TRBD1 NA TRBJ2-1 TRBV7-2 CASSPGTGSHNEQFF TGTGCCAGCAGCCCCGGGACAGGGTCCCACAATGAGCAGTTCTTC
NA NA TRBJ2-2 TRBV30 CAWNAGHAGELFF TGTGCCTGGAACGCAGGGCATGCCGGGGAGCTGTTTTTT
TRBD1 NA TRBJ2-1 TRBV15 CATSGTGSYNEQFF TGTGCCACTTCGGGGACAGGGAGTTACAATGAGCAGTTCTTC
TRBD2 NA TRBJ2-5 TRBV25-1 CASSMRTSGGPKETQYF TGTGCCAGCAGTATGAGGACTAGCGGGGGGCCTAAAGAGACCCAGTACTTC
NA NA TRBJ1-6 TRBV5-6 CASSWGNSPLHF TGTGCCAGCAGCTGGGGTAATTCACCCCTCCACTTT
NA NA TRBJ1-5 TRBV11-2 CASSPNWGENQPQHF TGTGCCAGCAGCCCAAATTGGGGGGAAAATCAGCCCCAGCATTTT
NA NA TRBJ2-7 TRBV30 CAWSYAQSYEQYF TGTGCCTGGAGTTACGCACAGTCCTACGAGCAGTACTTC
NA NA TRBJ2-3 TRBV2 CASSEQRSGTDTQYF TGTGCCAGCAGTGAGCAGAGGTCGGGCACAGATACGCAGTATTTT
NA NA TRBJ1-1 TRBV6-5 CASSSPGRMNTEAFF TGTGCCAGCAGTAGCCCAGGACGGATGAACACTGAAGCTTTCTTT
NA NA TRBJ1-2 TRBV27 CASSLSGAYGYTF TGTGCCAGCAGTTTATCTGGGGCCTATGGCTACACCTTC